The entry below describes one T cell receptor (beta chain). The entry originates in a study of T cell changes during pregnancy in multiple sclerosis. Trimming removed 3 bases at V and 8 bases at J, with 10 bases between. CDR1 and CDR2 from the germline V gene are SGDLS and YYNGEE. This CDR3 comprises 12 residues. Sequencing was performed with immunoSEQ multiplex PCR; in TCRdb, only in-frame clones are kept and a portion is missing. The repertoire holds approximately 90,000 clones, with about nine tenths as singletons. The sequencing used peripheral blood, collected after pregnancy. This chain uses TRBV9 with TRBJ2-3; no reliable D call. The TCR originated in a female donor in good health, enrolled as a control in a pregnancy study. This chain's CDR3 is CASSEHTGTQYF. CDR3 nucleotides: TGTGCCAGCAGCGAACACACGGGTACGCAGTATTTT. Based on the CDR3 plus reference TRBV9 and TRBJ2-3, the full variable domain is DSGVTQTPKHLITATGQRVTLRCSPRSGDLSVYWYQQSLDQGLQFLIQYYNGEERAKGNILERFSAQQFPDLHSELNLSSLELGDSALYFCASSEHTGTQYFGPGTRLTVL.